This record looks at one T cell receptor (beta chain) sequence and its context. Its antigen is as yet unknown. Germline V gene sequence: CDR1 SGHAT, CDR2 FQDESV (reference sequence). The CDR3 sequence is 16 residues long. Trimming took off 5 bases at V and 5 bases at J, with 21 bases between the two ends. These data belong to a study of cytomegalovirus exposure and HLA in healthy donors. Whole-study results and caveats: Using the classifier, cytomegalovirus status was reportedly diagnosed with high specificity and sensitivity. Through in vitro validation, a few CMV-associated chains were shown to be specific for CMV antigens.

The PCR used 60 Vbeta and 13 Jbeta primers. The repertoire was sequenced with immunoSEQ multiplex PCR; TCRdb's copy has only in-frame clones and lacks some. The sample records around 86,000 clones, roughly 8.2% being singletons. Sequencing used PBMCs. The sequence came from a man aged 45-65 years in good health and CMV-seronegative. The J gene is TRBJ2-5, the V gene TRBV11-1; a weak D match, TRBD1 (6 bases). The CDR3 DNA reads TGTGCCAGCAGCCCACCCCCGAGGGGGAACAAGGAGACCCAGTACTTC. This gives the protein CASSPPPRGNKETQYF.